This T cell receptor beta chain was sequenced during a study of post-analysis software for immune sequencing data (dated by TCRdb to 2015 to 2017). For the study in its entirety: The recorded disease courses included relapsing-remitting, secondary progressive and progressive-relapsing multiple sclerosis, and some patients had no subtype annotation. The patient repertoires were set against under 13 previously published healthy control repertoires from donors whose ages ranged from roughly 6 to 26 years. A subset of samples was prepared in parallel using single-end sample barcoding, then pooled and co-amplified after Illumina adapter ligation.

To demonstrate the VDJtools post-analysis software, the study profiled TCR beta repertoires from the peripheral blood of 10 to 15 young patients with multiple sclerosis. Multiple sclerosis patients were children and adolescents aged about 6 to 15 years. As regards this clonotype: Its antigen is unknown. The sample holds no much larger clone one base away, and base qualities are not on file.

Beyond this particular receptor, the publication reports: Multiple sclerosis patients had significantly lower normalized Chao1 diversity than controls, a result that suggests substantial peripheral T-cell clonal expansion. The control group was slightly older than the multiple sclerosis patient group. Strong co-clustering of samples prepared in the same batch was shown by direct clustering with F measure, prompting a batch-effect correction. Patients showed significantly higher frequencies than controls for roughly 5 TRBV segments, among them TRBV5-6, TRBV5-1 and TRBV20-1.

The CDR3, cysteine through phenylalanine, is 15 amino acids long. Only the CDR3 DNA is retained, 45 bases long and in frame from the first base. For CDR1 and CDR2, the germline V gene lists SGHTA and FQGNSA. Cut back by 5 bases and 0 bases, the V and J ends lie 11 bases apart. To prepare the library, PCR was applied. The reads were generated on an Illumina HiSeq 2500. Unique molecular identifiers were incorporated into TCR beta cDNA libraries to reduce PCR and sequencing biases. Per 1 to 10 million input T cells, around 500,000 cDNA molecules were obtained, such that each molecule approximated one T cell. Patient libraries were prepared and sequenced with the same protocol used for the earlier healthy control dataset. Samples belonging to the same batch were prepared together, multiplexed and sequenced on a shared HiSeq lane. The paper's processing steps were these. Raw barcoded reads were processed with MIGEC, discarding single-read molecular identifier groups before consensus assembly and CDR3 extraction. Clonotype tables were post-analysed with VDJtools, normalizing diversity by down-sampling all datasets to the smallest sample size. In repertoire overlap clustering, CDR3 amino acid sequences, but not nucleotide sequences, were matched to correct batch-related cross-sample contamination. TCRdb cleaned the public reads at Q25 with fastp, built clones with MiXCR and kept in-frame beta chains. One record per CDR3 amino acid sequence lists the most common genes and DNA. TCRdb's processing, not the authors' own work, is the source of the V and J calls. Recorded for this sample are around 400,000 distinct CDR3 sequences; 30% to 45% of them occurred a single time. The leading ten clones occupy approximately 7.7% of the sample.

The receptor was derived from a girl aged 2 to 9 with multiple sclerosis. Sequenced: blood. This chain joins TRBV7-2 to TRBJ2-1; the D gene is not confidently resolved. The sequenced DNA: TGTGCCAGCAGCCGGGTAGCTAGCTCCTACAATGAGCAGTTCTTC. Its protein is CASSRVASSYNEQFF.